The 4 T cell receptor beta chains below all came from one sample that was sequenced in a study of T cell changes during pregnancy in multiple sclerosis (dated by TCRdb to the late 2010s). The library was produced with the immunoSEQ multiplex PCR assay. TCRdb's version of the immuneACCESS table is confined to in-frame rearrangements and falls short of the full clone set. An unresolved V gene accounts for under half of the shortfall where checked; the remainder is of unknown origin. The sample table records 79,000 or so clones; 70% to 90% of these occur just once. Around 3% of the sample is taken by the ten largest. Sample: peripheral blood, taken before pregnancy. The receptors derive from a female donor with multiple sclerosis, enrolled in a pregnancy study.

The gene calls are TRBV6-1 and TRBJ2-2, with 7 bases that match TRBD1. V was clipped by 4 bases and J by 0 bases; unmatched bases: 2. CDR3 length: 15 amino acids. CDR1 and CDR2 from the germline V gene are MNHNS and SASEGT. CDR3 loop: CASSADRANTGELFF. CDR3 DNA sequence: TGTGCCAGCAGTGCAGACAGGGCGAACACCGGGGAGCTGTTTTTT.

The V and J genes are TRBV20-1 and TRBJ2-5; perhaps TRBD2 as D (5 bases). V shed 3 bases and J shed 6 bases, with 8 bases lying between them. The CDR3 totals 11 residues. The germline CDR1 and CDR2 sequences are DFQATT and SNEGSKA (reference sequence). CDR3: CSARGVKTQYF. In nucleotides, the CDR3 is TGCAGTGCTAGGGGAGTTAAGACCCAGTACTTC.

In its sample, this clone was seen once. This chain joins TRBV6-5 and TRBJ2-5; tentative D call: TRBD2 (6 bases). CDR1 is MNHEY and CDR2 is SVGAGI in the germline V gene. Trimming took off 4 bases at V and 3 bases at J, with 12 bases between the two ends. CDR3 length: 14 residues. CDR3 region: CASSWGVIEETQYF. The DNA for the CDR3 is TGTGCCAGCAGTTGGGGGGTAATCGAAGAGACCCAGTACTTC.

The V and J genes are TRBV7-9 and TRBJ1-2; 9 nucleotides align to TRBD1. The junction had 8 bases not matched to a gene; V was cut back by 3 bases and J by 0 bases. Germline-derived CDR1 and CDR2 are SEHNR and FQNEAQ (reference sequence). This CDR3 has 17 residues. The CDR3 region has the DNA TGTGCCAGCAGCTTTAGATTACAGGGGGCGCCTAACTATGGCTACACCTTC. This translates into CASSFRLQGAPNYGYTF.